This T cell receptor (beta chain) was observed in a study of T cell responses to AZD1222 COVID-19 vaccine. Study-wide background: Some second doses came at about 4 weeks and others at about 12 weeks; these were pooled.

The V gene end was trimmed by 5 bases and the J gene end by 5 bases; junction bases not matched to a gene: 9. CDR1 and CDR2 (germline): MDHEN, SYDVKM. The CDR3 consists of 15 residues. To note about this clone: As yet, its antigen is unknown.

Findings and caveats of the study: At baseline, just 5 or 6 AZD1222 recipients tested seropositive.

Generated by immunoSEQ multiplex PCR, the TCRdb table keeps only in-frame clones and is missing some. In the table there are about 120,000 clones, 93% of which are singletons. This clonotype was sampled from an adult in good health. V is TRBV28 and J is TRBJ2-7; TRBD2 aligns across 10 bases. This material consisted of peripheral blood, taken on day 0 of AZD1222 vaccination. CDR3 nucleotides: TGTGCCAGCAGTCCCTCTAGCGGGAGTTGGGACGAGCAGTACTTC. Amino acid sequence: CASSPSSGSWDEQYF.